Below, one T cell receptor (beta chain) is given with its context. What it binds is unknown. J lost 4 bases, V lost 2 bases, and 7 bases had no gene match. This CDR3 has 17 residues. Germline V lookup: CDR1 SGHVS, CDR2 FQNEAQ. This sample is drawn from a study of cytomegalovirus exposure and HLA in healthy donors. Study-wide points: Donors were assumed by presence/absence analyses to have roughly uniform sequencing depth. Previously analyzed data showed that most TCR beta V segments were productive at a frequency of about 90% or about 30%.

In the PCR, 60 Vbeta and 13 Jbeta primers were used. Original data processing: It was a later analysis that counted 83 million or so unique TCR beta chains, of which approximately 9.9 million were shared. Sequencing was performed with immunoSEQ multiplex PCR; in TCRdb, only in-frame clones are kept and a portion is missing. From that table come the V and J calls and clone size; the DNA was used to work out D and trimming. The sample carries approximately 200,000 clones, about 69% recorded once. The chain links TRBV7-8 to TRBJ2-5; 13 bases are shared with TRBD2. This clonotype was obtained from a man aged 25 to 40 in good health and CMV-seropositive. The sample consisted of PBMCs. The CDR3 DNA is TGTGCCAGCAGCTTAAAAACTAGCGGGAGGGGAGGAGAGACCCAGTACTTC. Protein sequence: CASSLKTSGRGGETQYF.